Below, one T cell receptor (beta chain) is given with its context. Its antigen is unknown. CDR3 length: 11 amino acids. Germline V gene data show CDR1 as MDHEN and CDR2 as SYDVKM. With 5 bases removed from V and 8 bases from J, the gap between germline ends came to 10 bases. This sample was taken from a study of cytomegalovirus exposure and HLA in healthy donors. The donors comprised healthy bone marrow donors. The study, taken as a whole, reports: An analysis was carried out later, and it reportedly showed fewer N-insertions in an Asian-associated ancestry cluster than the 666-donor mean.

PCR primers comprised 60 Vbeta and 13 Jbeta primers. Clones were sequenced by immunoSEQ multiplex PCR, and TCRdb holds only the in-frame ones, with some missing. The profile shows some 170,000 clones, 70% to 75% of them singletons. The sample consisted of PBMCs. V usage is TRBV28 and J usage is TRBJ2-7; D gene ambiguous. This receptor was obtained from a male donor in good health and CMV-seronegative. CDR3 sequence reads: CASSRSEKQYF. The CDR3 DNA sequence: TGTGCCAGCAGTCGGAGTGAGAAGCAGTACTTC.